A single sample gave rise to the 10 T cell receptor beta chains below, sequenced in a study of shared clonotypes between healthy human individuals. Assay used: immunoSEQ multiplex PCR; TCRdb lists only in-frame clones, some missing. The sample carries 1.5 million to 2.5 million clones, just under 95% recorded once. Naivety among CD8 cells was defined by CD45RO negativity and positive CCR7 selection, thereby excluding terminally differentiated effector memory CD45RA+ cells. Sequenced sample: naive CD8+ T cells sorted from blood. Source of these receptors: a man aged 18-30 years in good health.

The chain has TRBV7-8 and TRBJ2-5, with D perhaps matching TRBD1 (6 bases). The length of the CDR3 is 15 residues. V gave up 5 bases and J gave up 4 bases, with 17 bases separating them. Germline assignment: CDR1 SGHVS and CDR2 FQNEAQ. The CDR3 DNA sequence: TGTGCCAGCAGCACCGGGGAAGGGGGTAGAGAGACCCAGTACTTC. Protein: CASSTGEGGRETQYF.

Concerning this clone itself: Distinct nucleotide sequences in the sample also encode this CDR3. The chain is built from TRBV7-9 and TRBJ2-7; TRBD1 is a possible D gene (5 bases). Germline V gene sequence: CDR1 SEHNR, CDR2 FQNEAQ (reference sequence). With 1 base removed from V and 3 bases from J, the gap between germline ends came to 7 bases. CDR3 length: 13 amino acids. CDR3: CASSLDRSYEQYF. CDR3 coding DNA: TGTGCCAGCAGCTTAGACAGGAGCTACGAGCAGTACTTC.

Comments on this clone: The sample has other DNA sequences that encode this CDR3 too. The V call is TRBV19, the J call TRBJ2-5; no firm D call. Germline V gives CDR1 LNHDA, CDR2 SQIVND (reference sequence). CDR3 size: 13 residues. V lost 0 bases and J 3 bases, leaving 5 bases between the germline ends. The CDR3: CASSIDSEETQYF. CDR3 nucleotides: TGTGCCAGTAGTATAGATTCCGAAGAGACCCAGTACTTC.

This sequence joins TRBV10-3 and TRBJ1-1; 11 positions agree with TRBD1. The ends lost 0 bases at V and 4 bases at J; junction bases unmatched: 4. The germline V gene has CDR1 ENHRY and CDR2 SYGVKD. This CDR3 comprises 16 residues. The CDR3 coding sequence is TGTGCCATCAGTGAGTCTCCGGGACAGGGGGTCACTGAAGCTTTCTTT. It specifies CAISESPGQGVTEAFF.

In the case of this clone: This sample includes further DNA sequences coding for the same CDR3. The rearrangement uses TRBV11-3 and TRBJ2-1; a weak D match, TRBD1 (6 bases). The CDR3 extends over 13 amino acids. Germline CDR1 reads SGHNT; CDR2 reads YENEEA. V lost 6 bases, J lost 4 bases, and 10 bases lay in between. The DNA for the CDR3 is TGTGCCAGCAGTAGGACAGAGTACAATGAGCAGTTCTTC. Protein product: CASSRTEYNEQFF.

This chain links TRBV7-3 with TRBJ2-1, with D unresolved. Germline V lookup: CDR1 SGHTA, CDR2 FQGTGA. This CDR3 spans 13 amino acids. V gave up 3 bases and J gave up 5 bases, with 8 bases separating them. The CDR3 sequence: CASSFSEDNEQFF. DNA of the CDR3: TGTGCCAGCAGCTTTTCAGAGGACAATGAGCAGTTCTTC.

Turning to this clone: Other DNA sequences in this sample translate to the same CDR3. This chain joins TRBV7-9 and TRBJ1-2; D gene unclear. This CDR3 has 12 residues. V was pared by 1 base and J by 5 bases, with 5 bases between. Germline loops: CDR1 SEHNR, CDR2 FQNEAQ (reference sequence). CDR3 region: CASSLDEYGYTF. The CDR3 DNA reads as TGTGCCAGCAGCTTAGATGAATATGGCTACACCTTC.

The rearrangement links TRBV4-1 to TRBJ2-4; a weak D match, TRBD2 (6 bases). The germline gives CDR1 MGHRA, CDR2 YSYEKL. The CDR3 is 11 amino acids. The germline V and J ends were trimmed by 0 bases and 15 bases, with 9 bases remaining between them. In DNA, the CDR3 is TGCGCCAGCAGCCAAGACGGGGGTCGGTACTTC. This encodes CASSQDGGRYF.

V is TRBV2 and J is TRBJ2-5; perhaps TRBD1 as D (5 bases). The germline V gene has CDR1 SNHLY and CDR2 FYNNEI. The CDR3 is made up of 14 amino acids. Trimming removed 4 bases from V and 5 bases from J, with 14 bases in between. In nucleotides, the CDR3 is TGTGCCAGCAGTGGTGGGCAGGGAATCGAGACCCAGTACTTC. Protein product: CASSGGQGIETQYF.

This clone has just one count. The chain uses TRBV4-3 and TRBJ1-6; weak D call: TRBD1 (5 bases). The CDR3 has 18 amino acids. Trimming removed 2 bases at V and 5 bases at J, with 19 bases between. In germline, CDR1 is LGHNA, CDR2 YSLEER. DNA for the CDR3: TGCGCCAGCAGCCAAACCCCCGTGGGGGACGGCCATAATTCACCCCTCCACTTT. Protein product: CASSQTPVGDGHNSPLHF.